A selection of T cell receptor beta chains follows, all from one sample in a study of beta chain features in type 1 diabetes. Assay: immunoSEQ multiplex PCR; the TCRdb copy retains only in-frame clones and omits some. The sample lists 640,000 or so clones; under 15% were seen once. Sequencing input: naive CD4+ T cells from blood. The origin of the receptors is a man between 18 and 35 years old with type 1 diabetes. CDR3s include the opening cysteine and the closing phenylalanine or tryptophan. A D gene is named only where the DNA matches it firmly. Clone size is shown for a subset of rows, as once, few, many or a class of expanded clone.

clone_size,v_call,j_call,d_call,cdr3_aa,cdr3_nt
few,TRBV7-6,TRBJ1-2,NA,CASSPQLGAVYGYTF,TGTGCCAGCAGCCCCCAACTAGGGGCAGTCTATGGCTACACCTTC
NA,TRBV29-1,TRBJ2-1,TRBD2,CSVTSGGGNEQFF,TGCAGCGTCACTAGCGGGGGTGGTAATGAGCAGTTCTTC
NA,TRBV10-3,TRBJ1-2,NA,CAISVAKNGYTF,TGTGCCATCAGTGTCGCAAAGAATGGCTACACCTTC
few,TRBV5-1,TRBJ2-3,NA,CASRGPTDTQYF,TGCGCCAGTCGCGGCCCCACAGATACGCAGTATTTT
NA,TRBV29-1,TRBJ1-4,TRBD1,CSAQTGPNEKLFF,TGCAGCGCTCAGACAGGGCCTAATGAAAAACTGTTTTTT
NA,TRBV19,TRBJ1-5,TRBD1,CASSYRGYSNQPQHF,TGTGCCAGTAGTTACAGGGGATATAGCAATCAGCCCCAGCATTTT
NA,TRBV30,TRBJ1-5,NA,CAWSGAANDQPQHF,TGTGCCTGGAGTGGGGCAGCGAATGATCAGCCCCAGCATTTT
NA,TRBV6-5,TRBJ1-2,NA,CATSGYSYGYTF,TGTGCCACCAGTGGATATTCCTATGGCTACACCTTC
NA,TRBV28,TRBJ1-2,NA,CASSLSQLTGYTF,TGTGCCAGCAGTTTATCGCAACTGACTGGCTACACCTTC
NA,TRBV7-2,TRBJ1-5,NA,CASSLSPGHQPQHF,TGTGCCAGCAGCTTAAGTCCAGGGCACCAGCCCCAGCATTTT
few,TRBV5-4,TRBJ2-1,NA,CASSLNAEQFF,TGTGCCAGCAGCTTGAATGCTGAGCAGTTCTTC
NA,TRBV11-3,TRBJ2-7,NA,CASSLAQDAYEQYF,TGTGCCAGCAGCTTAGCCCAGGACGCCTACGAGCAGTACTTC
NA,TRBV14,TRBJ1-1,NA,CASSQDRSWAFF,TGTGCCAGCAGCCAAGATCGTTCATGGGCTTTCTTT
NA,TRBV19,TRBJ1-5,TRBD1,CASAGTGDQPQHF,TGTGCCAGTGCCGGGACAGGGGACCAGCCCCAGCATTTT
NA,TRBV4-1,TRBJ2-2,NA,CASSQHVPENTGELFF,TGCGCCAGCAGCCAACACGTACCAGAGAACACCGGGGAGCTGTTTTTT
few,TRBV13,TRBJ2-7,TRBD2,CASSFGGGDYYEQYF,TGTGCCAGCAGCTTTGGCGGCGGGGACTACTACGAGCAGTACTTC
few,TRBV2,TRBJ1-5,TRBD1,CASSRTGTQHF,TGTGCCAGCAGTCGGACAGGCACCCAGCATTTT
NA,TRBV25-1,TRBJ2-5,NA,CASSDLRGTPLETQYF,TGTGCCAGCAGTGACCTAAGGGGAACTCCTCTCGAGACCCAGTACTTC
NA,TRBV13,TRBJ1-1,NA,CASSFGRLAYTEAFF,TGTGCCAGCAGCTTCGGCCGCTTGGCCTACACTGAAGCTTTCTTT
NA,TRBV29-1,TRBJ1-5,TRBD1,CNVAGQGQGPQHF,TGCAACGTCGCGGGACAGGGGCAGGGGCCCCAGCATTTT
NA,TRBV5-1,TRBJ2-1,TRBD2,CASRGAGITYNEQFF,TGCGCCAGCAGGGGAGCGGGGATTACCTACAATGAGCAGTTCTTC
few,TRBV6-6,TRBJ1-2,TRBD1,CAIKGQSVGYTF,TGTGCCATAAAGGGACAGTCGGTTGGCTACACCTTC